This T cell receptor (beta chain) comes out of a study of blood T cell repertoires in COVID-19. The CDR3 has 15 residues. CDR1 is WNHNN, CDR2 SYGVQD, per germline (reference sequence). V dropped 2 bases and J dropped 10 bases, with 15 bases sitting between them. This table comes from immunoSEQ multiplex PCR, and its TCRdb copy is limited to in-frame clones, with some not included. The sample yields fewer than 300,000 clones, 75% to 95% seen once. Before being deemed recovered, Cohort 3 donors had two negative PCRs, clearance, or symptom resolution. The chain joins TRBV10-1 to TRBJ1-6; no definite D call. This clonotype was obtained from a woman in her 30s who had recovered from COVID-19. The sequenced material came from PBMCs or T cells enriched from blood (not recorded which). Here the CDR3 DNA reads TGCGCCAGCAGTGAGGCAAGGGCCGCGGGGTCACCCCTCCACTTT. This encodes CASSEARAAGSPLHF.